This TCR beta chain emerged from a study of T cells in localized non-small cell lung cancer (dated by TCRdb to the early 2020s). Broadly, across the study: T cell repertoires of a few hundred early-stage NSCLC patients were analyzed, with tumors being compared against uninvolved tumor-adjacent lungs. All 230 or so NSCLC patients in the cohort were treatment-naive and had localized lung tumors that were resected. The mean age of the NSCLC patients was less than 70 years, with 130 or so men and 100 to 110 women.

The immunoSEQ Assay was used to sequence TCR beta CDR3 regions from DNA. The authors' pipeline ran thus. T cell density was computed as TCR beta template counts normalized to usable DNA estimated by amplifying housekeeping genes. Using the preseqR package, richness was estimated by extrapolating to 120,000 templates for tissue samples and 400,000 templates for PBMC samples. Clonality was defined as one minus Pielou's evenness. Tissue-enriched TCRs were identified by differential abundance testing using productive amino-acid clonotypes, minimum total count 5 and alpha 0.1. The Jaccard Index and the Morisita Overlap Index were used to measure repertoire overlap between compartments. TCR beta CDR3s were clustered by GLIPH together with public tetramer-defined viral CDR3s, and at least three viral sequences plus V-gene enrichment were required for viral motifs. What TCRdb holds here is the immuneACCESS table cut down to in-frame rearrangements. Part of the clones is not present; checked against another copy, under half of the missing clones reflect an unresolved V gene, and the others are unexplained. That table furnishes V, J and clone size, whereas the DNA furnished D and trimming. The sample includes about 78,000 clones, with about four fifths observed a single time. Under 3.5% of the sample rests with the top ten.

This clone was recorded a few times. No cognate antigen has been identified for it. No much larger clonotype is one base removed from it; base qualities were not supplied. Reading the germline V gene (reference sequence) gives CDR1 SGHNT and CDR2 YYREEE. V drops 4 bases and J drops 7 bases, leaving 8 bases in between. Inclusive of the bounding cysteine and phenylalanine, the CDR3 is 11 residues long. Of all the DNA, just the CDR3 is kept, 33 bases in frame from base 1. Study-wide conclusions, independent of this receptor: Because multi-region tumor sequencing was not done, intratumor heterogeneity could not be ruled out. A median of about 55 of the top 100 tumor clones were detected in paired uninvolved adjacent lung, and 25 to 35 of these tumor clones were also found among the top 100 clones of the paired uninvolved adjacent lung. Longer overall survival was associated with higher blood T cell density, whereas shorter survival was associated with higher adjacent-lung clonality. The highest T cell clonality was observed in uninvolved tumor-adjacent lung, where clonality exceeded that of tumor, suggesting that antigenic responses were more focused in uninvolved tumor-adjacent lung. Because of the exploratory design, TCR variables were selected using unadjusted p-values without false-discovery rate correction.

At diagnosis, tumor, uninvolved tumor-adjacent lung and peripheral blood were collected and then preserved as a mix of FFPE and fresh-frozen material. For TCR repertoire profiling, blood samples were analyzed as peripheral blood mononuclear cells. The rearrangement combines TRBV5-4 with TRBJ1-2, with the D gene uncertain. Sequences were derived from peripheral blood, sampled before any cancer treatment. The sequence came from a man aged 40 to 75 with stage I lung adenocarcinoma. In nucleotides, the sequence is TGTGCCAGCAGCCCGGGAAGTGGCTACACCTTC. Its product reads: CASSPGSGYTF.